This T cell receptor (beta chain) was recorded in a study of blood T cells in healthy people across ages. Roughly 10 milliliters of peripheral blood were drawn from each donor. This clonotype has just a few counts. Its antigen is not known. Using a J-beta primer mix together with a sample-barcoded 5' primer, a second PCR was run for about 6 to 12 cycles. TCRdb itself ran the 5' RACE reads through MiXCR, one entry per CDR3 protein. The repertoire includes around 970,000 distinct CDR3 sequences, 51% of them detected once, and about a fifth sits in the top ten. V lost 5 bases and J lost 11, with 11 bases in between. Germline lookup yields CDR1 SGHRS and CDR2 YFSETQ. The CDR3 has 11 amino acids. Whole-study results and caveats: Strongly correlated with naive T cell percentage was TCR beta diversity. Age showed a roughly linear inverse relationship with TCR beta diversity per million T cells.

The sample taken for sequencing was blood. V gene TRBV5-1 combines with J gene TRBJ2-1; D not resolved. This receptor was identified in an older woman in good health. This CDR3 reads CASRADVQQFF. CDR3 DNA: TGCGCCAGCAGGGCTGACGTACAGCAGTTCTTC.